Detailed here is one TCR beta chain. Its antigen is unknown. The germline CDR1 and CDR2 sequences are MDHEN and SYDVKM. The CDR3 extends over 14 amino acids. The V and J ends lost 1 base and 7 bases respectively, with 14 bases between them. The table came from immunoSEQ multiplex PCR; TCRdb's copy has only in-frame clones and leaves some out. There are some 110,000 clones in the sample; roughly 86% occur only once, and about 3.3% lies in the top ten. Ipilimumab-mediated CTLA-4 blockade plus focal radiation was given to patients having chemo-refractory metastatic non-small-cell lung cancer. This record belongs to a study of radiotherapy plus CTLA-4 blockade in lung cancer. General observations from the study: According to reports, early shifts in blood T cell clones, alongside interferon-beta, forecast response most accurately. TCR clones from tumors expanded in blood after radiotherapy plus ipilimumab.

The starting material was peripheral blood, obtained from a patient treated with radiotherapy plus ipilimumab. V is TRBV28 and J is TRBJ2-7; D is perhaps TRBD1 or TRBD2 (6 bases each). The clonotype comes from a human donor with non-small cell lung cancer that progressed on radiotherapy plus ipilimumab. Some clones in this sample may be carry-over from other donors' samples. CDR3 bases: TGTGCCAGCAGTTTATTAGGGGGGACCCCTGAGCAGTACTTC. This sequence encodes CASSLLGGTPEQYF.